A selection of T cell receptor beta chains follows, all from one sample in a study of cytomegalovirus exposure and HLA in healthy donors. The method was immunoSEQ multiplex PCR; TCRdb's version includes in-frame clones alone and lacks a portion of them. The sample gives about 160,000 clones, approximately 84% of which show up once; around 4.3% is in the top ten. Sequenced: PBMCs. Source of these receptors: a woman aged 50 to 60 in good health and CMV-seropositive. CDR3s include the opening cysteine and the closing phenylalanine or tryptophan. Fields, in order: V gene, J gene, CDR3 length, CDR3 protein.

>TRBV7-2|TRBJ2-4|16
CASSLFTGLAKNIQYF
>TRBV10-3|TRBJ2-1|15
CAISPSGGKYNEQFF
>TRBV7-8|TRBJ1-2|14
CASSPQGFSRGYTF
>TRBV7-3|TRBJ2-1|15
CASSSSGTSFNEQFF
>TRBV6-5|TRBJ2-3|16
CASSYSAGRTPDTQYF
>TRBV2|TRBJ2-3|13
CASGTSVTDTQYF
>TRBV7-9|TRBJ1-2|17
CASRPTIWTALAYGYTF
>TRBV10-3|TRBJ1-3|19
CAISESTMGRGYSGNTIYF
>TRBV19|TRBJ2-5|15
CASSTHRTGQETQYF
>TRBV29-1|TRBJ2-2|17
CSVEGGLAGINTGELFF
>TRBV28|TRBJ1-5|13
CASSPLSNQPQHF
>TRBV27|TRBJ2-7|10
CASSPTEQYF